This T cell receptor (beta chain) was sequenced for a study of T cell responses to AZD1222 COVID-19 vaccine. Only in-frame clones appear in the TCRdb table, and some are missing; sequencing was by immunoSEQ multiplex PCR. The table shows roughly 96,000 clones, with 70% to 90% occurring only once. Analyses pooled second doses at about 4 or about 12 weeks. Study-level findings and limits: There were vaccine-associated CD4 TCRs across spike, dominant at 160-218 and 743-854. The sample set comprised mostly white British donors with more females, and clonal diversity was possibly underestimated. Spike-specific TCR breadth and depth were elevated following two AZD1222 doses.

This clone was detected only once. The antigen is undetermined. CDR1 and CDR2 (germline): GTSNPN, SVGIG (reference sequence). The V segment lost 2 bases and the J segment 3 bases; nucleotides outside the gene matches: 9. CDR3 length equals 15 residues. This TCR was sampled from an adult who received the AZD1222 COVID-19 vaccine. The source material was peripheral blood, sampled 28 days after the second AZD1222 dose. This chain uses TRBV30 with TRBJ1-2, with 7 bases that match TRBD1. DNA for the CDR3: TGTGCCTGGAGTCCCTCTAGACAGGGTCACTATGGCTACACCTTC. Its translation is CAWSPSRQGHYGYTF.